Listed below are T cell receptor beta chains from one sample, sequenced in a study of OX40 agonist ivuxolimab in advanced cancers. Here immunoSEQ multiplex PCR was the method, and the copy in TCRdb shows in-frame clones only, minus some. The sample lists 30,000 to 40,000 clones, 74% seen once, with under 20% in the top ten. Sequenced here: CD4+ or CD8+ T cells sorted from blood, sampled in a trial of the OX40 agonist ivuxolimab. Source of these receptors: an adult with an advanced solid tumor such as melanoma, head and neck, liver or kidney cancer. Both conserved end residues are part of each CDR3. A D gene is named only where the DNA matches it firmly. Part of the rows lack a size; the others show once, few, many or a class for expanded clones.

d_gene: -; abundance: -; j_gene: TRBJ2-7; v_gene: TRBV5-1; CDR3aa: CASRSGTGPYEQYF; CDR3nt: TGCGCCAGCAGATCAGGGACGGGGCCCTACGAGCAGTACTTC
d_gene: -; abundance: -; j_gene: TRBJ1-1; v_gene: TRBV6-5; CDR3aa: CASSRGGIEAFF; CDR3nt: TGTGCCAGCAGTCGCGGAGGGATTGAAGCTTTCTTT
d_gene: -; abundance: -; j_gene: TRBJ2-5; v_gene: TRBV4-1; CDR3aa: CASSQGIWHYQETQYF; CDR3nt: TGCGCCAGCAGCCAAGGCATCTGGCACTACCAAGAGACCCAGTACTTC
d_gene: -; abundance: -; j_gene: TRBJ1-2; v_gene: TRBV9; CDR3aa: CASSVEGLTNYGYTF; CDR3nt: TGTGCCAGCAGCGTAGAGGGGCTCACTAACTATGGCTACACCTTC
d_gene: -; abundance: -; j_gene: TRBJ1-1; v_gene: TRBV5-5; CDR3aa: CASSLEGGRATEAFF; CDR3nt: TGTGCCAGCAGCTTGGAGGGAGGCCGGGCCACTGAAGCTTTCTTT
d_gene: -; abundance: -; j_gene: TRBJ1-5; v_gene: TRBV18; CDR3aa: CASSNQYKGNQPQHF; CDR3nt: TGTGCCAGCTCAAATCAGTACAAGGGCAATCAGCCCCAGCATTTT
d_gene: TRBD1; abundance: -; j_gene: TRBJ1-5; v_gene: TRBV10-3; CDR3aa: CAISEVGGVGQPQHF; CDR3nt: TGTGCCATCAGTGAGGTAGGGGGCGTCGGGCAGCCCCAGCATTTT
d_gene: TRBD1; abundance: -; j_gene: TRBJ1-2; v_gene: TRBV30; CDR3aa: CAWRPTGGPGYTF; CDR3nt: TGTGCCTGGAGGCCCACAGGGGGCCCTGGCTACACCTTC
d_gene: -; abundance: few; j_gene: TRBJ2-7; v_gene: TRBV18; CDR3aa: CASSPGGTAAYEQYF; CDR3nt: TGTGCCAGCTCACCAGGGGGGACAGCAGCCTACGAGCAGTACTTC
d_gene: TRBD2; abundance: -; j_gene: TRBJ2-2; v_gene: TRBV9; CDR3aa: CASSAGGFATGELFF; CDR3nt: TGTGCCAGCAGCGCCGGGGGGTTCGCCACCGGGGAGCTGTTTTTT
d_gene: -; abundance: -; j_gene: TRBJ2-5; v_gene: TRBV2; CDR3aa: CASSEGGPGTQYF; CDR3nt: TGTGCCAGCAGTGAAGGGGGGCCCGGGACCCAGTACTTC
d_gene: -; abundance: -; j_gene: TRBJ2-3; v_gene: TRBV6-5; CDR3aa: CATAGTASTDTQYF; CDR3nt: TGTGCCACCGCCGGGACCGCTAGCACAGATACGCAGTATTTT
d_gene: -; abundance: -; j_gene: TRBJ2-3; v_gene: TRBV5-8; CDR3aa: CASSLWQGGQSTDTQYF; CDR3nt: TGTGCCAGCAGCTTATGGCAGGGGGGCCAGAGCACAGATACGCAGTATTTT
d_gene: -; abundance: -; j_gene: TRBJ1-3; v_gene: TRBV6-1; CDR3aa: CASSVTSGGNTIYF; CDR3nt: TGTGCCAGCAGTGTCACTTCGGGGGGAAACACCATATATTTT
d_gene: -; abundance: -; j_gene: TRBJ1-2; v_gene: TRBV7-9; CDR3aa: CASTRPNYGYTF; CDR3nt: TGTGCCAGCACGAGACCGAATTATGGCTACACCTTC
d_gene: TRBD2; abundance: -; j_gene: TRBJ2-3; v_gene: TRBV19; CDR3aa: CASSTAGGVTDTQYF; CDR3nt: TGTGCCAGTAGTACGGCGGGGGGAGTGACAGATACGCAGTATTTT
d_gene: -; abundance: few; j_gene: TRBJ1-2; v_gene: TRBV28; CDR3aa: CASRGTHLGGSYGYTF; CDR3nt: TGTGCCAGTCGCGGGACACATCTTGGGGGATCTTATGGCTACACCTTC